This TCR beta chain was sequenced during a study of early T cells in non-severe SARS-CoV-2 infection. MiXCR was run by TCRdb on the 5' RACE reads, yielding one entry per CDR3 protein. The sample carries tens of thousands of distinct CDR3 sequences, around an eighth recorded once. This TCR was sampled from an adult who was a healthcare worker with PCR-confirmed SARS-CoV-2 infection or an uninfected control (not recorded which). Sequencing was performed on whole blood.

The CDR3 coding sequence is TGTGCTAGTGGGACTGGGACTAGCGGGAGCTCCTACAATGAGCAGTTCTTC. Translating it yields CASGTGTSGSSYNEQFF. V gene TRBV12-5 combines with J gene TRBJ2-1; 14 bases are shared with TRBD2. The CDR3 totals 17 residues. Germline CDR1 reads LGHNT; CDR2 reads FRNRAP. J was trimmed by 0 bases and V by 6 bases; bases with no gene match: 4. Full variable domain (remainder filled in from reference TRBV12-5 and TRBJ2-1): DARVTQTPRHKVTEMGQEVTMRCQPILGHNTVFWYRQTMMQGLELLAYFRNRAPLDDSGMPKDRFSAEMPDATLATLKIQPSEPRDSAVYFCASGTGTSGSSYNEQFFGPGTRLTVL.